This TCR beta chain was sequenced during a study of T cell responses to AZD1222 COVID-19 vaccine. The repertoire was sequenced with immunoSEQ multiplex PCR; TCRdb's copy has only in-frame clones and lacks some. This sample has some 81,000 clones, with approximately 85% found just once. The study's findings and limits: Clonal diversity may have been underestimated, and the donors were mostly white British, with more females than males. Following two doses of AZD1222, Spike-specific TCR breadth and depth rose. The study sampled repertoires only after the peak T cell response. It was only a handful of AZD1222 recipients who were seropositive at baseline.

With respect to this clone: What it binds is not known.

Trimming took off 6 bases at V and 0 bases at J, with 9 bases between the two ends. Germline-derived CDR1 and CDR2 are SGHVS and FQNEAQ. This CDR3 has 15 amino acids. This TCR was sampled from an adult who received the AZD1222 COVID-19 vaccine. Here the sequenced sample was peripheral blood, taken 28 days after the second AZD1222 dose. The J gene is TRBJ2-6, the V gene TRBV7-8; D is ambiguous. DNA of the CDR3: TGTGCCAGCAGTTTTACCCGCTCTGGGGCCAACGTCCTGACTTTC. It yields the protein CASSFTRSGANVLTF.